The 28 T cell receptor beta chains given below trace back to one sample, sequenced in a study of blood T cells in healthy people across ages. The use of a sample-barcoded 5' primer and a J-beta primer mix characterized a second PCR of roughly 7 to 11 cycles. TCRdb passed the 5' RACE reads through MiXCR, listing each CDR3 protein once. In the table there are fewer than 1,000,000 distinct CDR3 sequences, about 42% of which are singletons. The specimen was blood. Every receptor here comes from a man aged 55 to 70 in good health.

The chain couples TRBV20-1 to TRBJ2-5; D may match TRBD1 or TRBD2 (5 bases each). Trimming stripped 1 base from V and 1 base from J, with 7 bases between. The CDR3 runs to 13 residues. CDR1 and CDR2 from the germline V gene are DFQATT and SNEGSKA (reference sequence). CDR3 in amino acids: CSARGGPQETQYF. The CDR3 DNA reads as TGCAGTGCTAGAGGGGGACCCCAAGAGACCCAGTACTTC.

This chain uses TRBV2 with TRBJ2-7, with 12 bases identical to TRBD2. This CDR3 spans 13 amino acids. The ends lost 8 bases at V and 5 bases at J; junction bases unmatched: 4. Germline lookup yields CDR1 SNHLY and CDR2 FYNNEI. The CDR3 sequence is CASVTSGSNEQYF. In DNA, the CDR3 is TGTGCCAGCGTGACTAGCGGGAGTAACGAGCAGTACTTC.

This clonotype was found a few times. The V gene is TRBV13, the J gene TRBJ2-5, with 14 bases matching TRBD2. The germline V gene encodes CDR1 PRHDT and CDR2 FYEKMQ (reference sequence). This CDR3 is 16 amino acids long. Trimming removed 4 bases from V and 5 bases from J; junction bases left unmatched: 6. The CDR3 protein is CASSSGTSGSWETQYF. The CDR3 DNA follows: TGTGCCAGCAGCTCCGGGACTAGCGGGAGTTGGGAGACCCAGTACTTC.

This clonotype was picked up a small number of times. V and J are TRBV10-3 and TRBJ2-7; 7 positions agree with TRBD2. The CDR3 sequence is 13 residues long. CDR1 is ENHRY, CDR2 SYGVKD, per germline. V was clipped by 7 bases and J by 2 bases; unmatched bases: 5. DNA of the CDR3: TGTGCCATCAAGGCTAGCGGAGCCTACGAGCAGTACTTC. As protein: CAIKASGAYEQYF.

The chain recombines TRBV15 with TRBJ2-7; D is tentatively TRBD1 or TRBD2 (6 bases each). The V gene lost 0 bases and the J gene lost 7 bases, with 13 bases spanning the gap. The CDR3 has 14 residues. Germline V gives CDR1 LNHNV, CDR2 YYDKDF (reference sequence). CDR3 protein: CATSRDNEGGEQYF. The CDR3 bases are TGTGCCACCAGCAGAGATAACGAGGGGGGTGAGCAGTACTTC.

The chain carries TRBV7-9 and TRBJ2-3; D is undetermined. The CDR3 length is 14 residues. The germline gives CDR1 SEHNR, CDR2 FQNEAQ (reference sequence). V lost 1 base and J 2 bases, leaving 7 bases between the germline ends. The CDR3 is CASSLVVATDTQYF. The CDR3 DNA reads TGTGCCAGCAGCTTAGTTGTGGCCACAGATACGCAGTATTTT.

In the case of this clonotype: One end of the junction fails to match germline, which may point to a read error. The chain recombines TRBV14 with TRBJ2-7; a weak D match, TRBD2 (5 bases). The end of the DNA aligns better with TRBJ2-5, so the J call may be wrong. Germline values: CDR1 SGHDN, CDR2 FVKESK. There are 15 residues in the CDR3. The CDR3 loop reads CTSSQDRATGETQYF. DNA of the CDR3: TGTACCAGCAGCCAAGATCGCGCGACGGGGGAGACCCAGTACTTC.

This clonotype was observed a handful of times. The chain has TRBV9 and TRBJ1-6; TRBD1 matches at 9 bases. V was clipped by 3 bases and J by 7 bases; unmatched bases: 5. The CDR3 is 15 amino acids. The germline V gene encodes CDR1 SGDLS and CDR2 YYNGEE. In nucleotides, the CDR3 is TGTGCCAGCAGCGGAACCGGGACAGGGAATTCACCCCTCCACTTT. Translation gives CASSGTGTGNSPLHF.

The chain employs TRBV6-5 and TRBJ2-2; tentative D call: TRBD2 (6 bases). Trimming took off 6 bases at V and 4 bases at J, with 18 bases between the two ends. The CDR3 covers 16 residues. The V gene's germline CDR1 is MNHEY and CDR2 SVGAGI. The CDR3 DNA reads TGTGCCAGCAGGTCGAAACGACGGGGGAGCACCGGGGAGCTGTTTTTT. As protein: CASRSKRRGSTGELFF.

The chain employs TRBV27 and TRBJ1-2; D call uncertain. The CDR3 has 15 amino acids. V lost 8 bases and J 5 bases, leaving 21 bases between the germline ends. Germline lookup yields CDR1 MNHEY and CDR2 SMNVEV (reference sequence). CDR3 DNA: TGTGCCAGCCGTATGGTTCCCCACATAGGGTATGGCTACACCTTC. It encodes CASRMVPHIGYGYTF.

As regards this clonotype: One base away lies a much larger clone, so this may be a sequencing read error. This sequence joins TRBV6-6 and TRBJ2-7, with a tentative D call TRBD2 (6 bases). The DNA end is more similar to TRBJ2-5, so the J call may be wrong. The CDR3 is 14 residues long. Germline CDR1 reads MNHNY; CDR2 reads SVGAGI (reference sequence). CDR3 DNA: TGTGCCAGCAGTTACCTCGACGGGGGTGAGACCCAGTACTTC. Translation: CASSYLDGGETQYF.

This clonotype has ten or more counts. This chain joins TRBV7-2 and TRBJ2-1, with D perhaps matching TRBD1 (5 bases). The CDR3 is 11 residues long. The V gene lost 7 bases and the J gene lost 15 bases, with 16 bases spanning the gap. CDR1 and CDR2 from the germline V gene are SGHTA and FQGNSA. CDR3 residues: CASTLSAGLFF. In nucleotides, the CDR3 is TGTGCCAGCACCCTATCGGCAGGGCTGTTCTTC.

This clonotype has more than one count but fewer than ten. The V and J genes are TRBV4-3 and TRBJ2-2; D possibly corresponds to TRBD2 (5 bases). The germline gives CDR1 LGHNA, CDR2 YSLEER. The CDR3 loop spans 16 amino acids. Deletions cut 4 bases from V and 0 bases from J, with 12 bases between. The DNA for the CDR3 is TGCGCCAGCAGCCGCGAACGGGGAGCGAACACCGGGGAGCTGTTTTTT. It encodes CASSRERGANTGELFF.

This chain connects TRBV24-1 to TRBJ2-1, with no clear D. The J call may be incorrect, as the DNA end agrees better with TRBJ2-7. The CDR3 extends over 14 amino acids. Germline assignment: CDR1 KGHDR and CDR2 SFDVKD. The CDR3 sequence: CATSDWKTYNEQYF. The CDR3 DNA reads TGTGCCACCAGTGACTGGAAGACCTACAATGAGCAGTACTTC.

There are a few counts of this clonotype. The CDR3 nucleotides are TGTGCCTGGAGTGGCCGGGGACAGGACTATGGCTACACCTTC. Its translation is CAWSGRGQDYGYTF. The J gene is TRBJ1-2, the V gene TRBV30; TRBD1 aligns across 8 bases. The length of the CDR3 is 14 residues. CDR1 GTSNPN and CDR2 SVGIG come from the germline V gene (reference sequence). J was trimmed by 3 bases and V by 1 base; bases with no gene match: 4.

The chain is built from TRBV7-9 and TRBJ1-2; D uncertain. The CDR3 covers 13 residues. The germline CDR1 and CDR2 sequences are SEHNR and FQNEAQ (reference sequence). Trimming stripped 4 bases from V and 8 bases from J, with 14 bases between. The DNA of the CDR3 is TGTGCCAGCAGCTGGGGAGAGAAGGGAGGCTACACCTTC. As protein: CASSWGEKGGYTF.

This clonotype was counted a few times. The rearrangement joins TRBV7-2 to TRBJ2-3; D unclear. Trimming shortened V by 1 base and J by 4 bases, and 3 bases separated the two germline ends. Germline V gene lookup returns CDR1 SGHTA and CDR2 FQGNSA. This CDR3 has 12 amino acids. CDR3 loop: CASSLDPDTQYF. The DNA for the CDR3 is TGTGCCAGCAGCTTAGACCCAGATACGCAGTATTTT.

This clonotype came up a few times. This chain uses TRBV10-3 with TRBJ1-4, with 7 bases that match TRBD1. The CDR3 is 15 amino acids. Germline-derived CDR1 and CDR2 are ENHRY and SYGVKD. J gave up 0 bases and V 5 bases, and 3 bases lay outside the gene matches. The CDR3 region has the DNA TGTGCCATCAGTACCGGACAGGCAACTAATGAAAAACTGTTTTTT. As protein: CAISTGQATNEKLFF.

This clonotype was observed a handful of times. This rearrangement joins TRBV11-2 to TRBJ1-6; D ambiguous. The CDR3 length is 13 residues. Deletions cut 6 bases from V and 10 bases from J, with 13 bases between. Looked up from germline, CDR1 is SGHAT and CDR2 is FQNNGV. The CDR3 DNA reads as TGTGCCAGCAGACGATCTTTCGGATCACCCCTCCACTTT. Its translation is CASRRSFGSPLHF.

This clonotype came up once. The V call is TRBV7-9, the J call TRBJ1-5; unclear D gene. The V gene lost 5 bases and the J gene lost 2 bases, with 10 bases spanning the gap. The CDR3 spans 14 residues. Looked up from germline, CDR1 is SEHNR and CDR2 is FQNEAQ (reference sequence). The CDR3 DNA sequence: TGTGCCAGCAGCCCGGAATACGGCAATCAGCCCCAGCATTTT. Its translation: CASSPEYGNQPQHF. The full variable domain, completed using reference TRBV7-9 and TRBJ1-5, is DTGVSQNPRHKITKRGQNVTFRCDPISEHNRLYWYRQTLGQGPEFLTYFQNEAQLEKSRLLSDRFSAERPKGSFSTLEIQRTEQGDSAMYLCASSPEYGNQPQHFGDGTRLSIL.

The chain uses TRBV9 and TRBJ1-2; D perhaps matches TRBD1 (5 bases). CDR3 length equals 14 residues. V was shortened by 0 bases and J by 13 bases, with 19 bases between the two germline ends. Germline loops: CDR1 SGDLS, CDR2 YYNGEE. The CDR3 DNA is TGTGCCAGCAGCGTAGAGGTGGCTCAGGGCGGTAGCACCTTC. Protein product: CASSVEVAQGGSTF.

The gene calls are TRBV6-2 or TRBV6-3 and TRBJ2-5; 7 bases agree with TRBD1. Judging by the DNA end, TRBJ2-7 fits better; the J call may be wrong. CDR3 length: 14 residues. Germline V gene sequence: CDR1 MNHEY, CDR2 SVGEGT. This CDR3 is CASTLLGGPYEQYF. In DNA form, the CDR3 reads TGTGCCAGCACCCTCCTAGGGGGCCCCTACGAGCAGTACTTC.

The chain carries TRBV9 and TRBJ2-5; TRBD2 matches 7 bases. CDR3 length: 16 amino acids. After removal of 4 bases from V and 11 bases from J, the junction contained 20 bases not matched to a gene. Germline-derived CDR1 and CDR2 are SGDLS and YYNGEE. CDR3 sequence reads: CASSSPLSGDFNEQYF. CDR3 DNA sequence: TGTGCCAGCAGCTCCCCCCTGAGCGGGGACTTCAATGAGCAGTACTTC.

This chain uses TRBV6-2 or TRBV6-3 with TRBJ1-1; a weak D match, TRBD1 (6 bases). The length of the CDR3 is 14 residues. V was pared by 2 bases and J by 0 bases, with 7 bases between. The germline CDR1 and CDR2 sequences are MNHEY and SVGEGT. Here the CDR3 DNA reads TGTGCCAGCAGTTACCAGGGGATGAACACTGAAGCTTTCTTT. Translation gives CASSYQGMNTEAFF.

This chain joins TRBV5-1 and TRBJ2-7; D gene ambiguous. The CDR3 runs to 12 residues. V lost 4 bases, J lost 7 bases, and 12 bases lay in between. Per the germline V gene, CDR1 is SGHRS and CDR2 is YFSETQ. Here the CDR3 DNA reads TGCGCCAGCAGCGCAGGTGGGGATGAGCAGTACTTC. Its protein is CASSAGGDEQYF.

This clonotype came up once. CDR3 sequence reads: CASSTLPSSYNEQFF. The CDR3, as DNA: TGTGCCAGCTCAACTCTACCGAGCTCCTACAATGAGCAGTTCTTC. The rearrangement uses TRBV18 and TRBJ2-1; the D is unclear. Germline lookup yields CDR1 KGHSH and CDR2 LQKENI. CDR3 size: 15 residues. The V end lost 5 bases, the J end lost 0 bases, and 11 bases lay between the germline ends.

This rearrangement joins TRBV9 to TRBJ1-3, with D unresolved. This CDR3 comprises 15 residues. Trimming pared 4 bases from V and 1 base from J, leaving 12 bases between. Germline V gives CDR1 SGDLS, CDR2 YYNGEE. CDR3 region: CASSPRETSGNTIYF. The DNA of the CDR3 is TGTGCCAGCAGCCCCCGGGAGACTTCTGGAAACACCATATATTTT.

This clonotype was seen a handful of times. The rearrangement uses TRBV3-1 and TRBJ2-1; the match to TRBD2 covers 11 bases. Germline values: CDR1 LGHDT, CDR2 YNNKEL (reference sequence). Trimming at V came to 4 bases and at J to 8 bases, leaving 10 bases not matched to a gene. CDR3 length: 16 residues. Here the CDR3 reads CASSRVAGGMRYEQFF. The CDR3 DNA is TGTGCCAGCAGCCGCGTAGCGGGGGGGATGAGGTATGAGCAGTTCTTC.